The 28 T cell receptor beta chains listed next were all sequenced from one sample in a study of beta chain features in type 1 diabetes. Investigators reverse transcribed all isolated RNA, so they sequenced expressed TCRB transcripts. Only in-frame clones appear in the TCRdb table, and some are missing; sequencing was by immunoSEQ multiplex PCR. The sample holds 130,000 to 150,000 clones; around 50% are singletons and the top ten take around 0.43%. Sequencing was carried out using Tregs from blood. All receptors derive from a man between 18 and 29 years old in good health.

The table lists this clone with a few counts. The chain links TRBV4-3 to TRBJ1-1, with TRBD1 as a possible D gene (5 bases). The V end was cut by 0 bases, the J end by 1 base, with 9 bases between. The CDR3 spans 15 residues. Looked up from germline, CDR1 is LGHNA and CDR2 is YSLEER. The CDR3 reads CASSQDGGTNTEAFF. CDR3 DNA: TGCGCCAGCAGCCAAGATGGAGGGACGAACACTGAAGCTTTCTTT.

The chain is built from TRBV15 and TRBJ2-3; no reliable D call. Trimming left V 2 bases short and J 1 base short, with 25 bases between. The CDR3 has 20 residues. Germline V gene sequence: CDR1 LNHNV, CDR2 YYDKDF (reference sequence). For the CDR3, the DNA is TGTGCCACCAGCAGATACGGTGGAGATTTCGGCCTCGCGGGCACAGATACGCAGTATTTT. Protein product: CATSRYGGDFGLAGTDTQYF.

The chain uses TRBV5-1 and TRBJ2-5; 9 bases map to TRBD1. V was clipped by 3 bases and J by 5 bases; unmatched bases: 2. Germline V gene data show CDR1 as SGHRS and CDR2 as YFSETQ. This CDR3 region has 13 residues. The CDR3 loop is CASSWTGEETQYF. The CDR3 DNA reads TGCGCCAGCAGCTGGACAGGGGAGGAGACCCAGTACTTC.

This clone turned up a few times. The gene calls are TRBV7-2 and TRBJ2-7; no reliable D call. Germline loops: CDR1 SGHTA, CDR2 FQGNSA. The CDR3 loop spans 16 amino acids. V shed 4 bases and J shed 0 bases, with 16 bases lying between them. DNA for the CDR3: TGTGCCAGCAGCTGGGCCCCAGGTTCTTCCTCCTACGAGCAGTACTTC. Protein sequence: CASSWAPGSSSYEQYF.

This CDR3 is CASSVTSGGLNTGELFF. Written as DNA, the CDR3 is TGTGCCAGCAGCGTGACTAGCGGGGGTCTGAACACCGGGGAGCTGTTTTTT. The V gene is TRBV9, the J gene TRBJ2-2, with 12 bases identical to TRBD2. The V and J ends lost 2 bases and 1 base, in that order; junction bases with no gene match: 3. The CDR3 is 17 amino acids. Germline V gives CDR1 SGDLS, CDR2 YYNGEE.

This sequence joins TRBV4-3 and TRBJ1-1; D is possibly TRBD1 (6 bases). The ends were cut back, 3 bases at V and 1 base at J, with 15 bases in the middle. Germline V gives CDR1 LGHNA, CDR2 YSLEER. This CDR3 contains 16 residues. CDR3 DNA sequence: TGCGCCAGCAGCCATGGGGCGGTAGGGGGGAACACTGAAGCTTTCTTT. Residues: CASSHGAVGGNTEAFF.

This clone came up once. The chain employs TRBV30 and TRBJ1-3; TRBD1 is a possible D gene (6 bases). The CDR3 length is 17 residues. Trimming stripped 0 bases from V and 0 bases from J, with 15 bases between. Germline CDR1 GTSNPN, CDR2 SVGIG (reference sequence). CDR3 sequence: CAWSVWGHHISGNTIYF. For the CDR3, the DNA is TGTGCCTGGAGTGTTTGGGGACACCACATCTCTGGAAACACCATATATTTT.

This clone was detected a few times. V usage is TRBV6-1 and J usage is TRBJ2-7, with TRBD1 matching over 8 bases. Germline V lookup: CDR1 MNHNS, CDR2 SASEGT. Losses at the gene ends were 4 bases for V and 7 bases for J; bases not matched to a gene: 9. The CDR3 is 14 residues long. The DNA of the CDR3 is TGTGCCAGCAGTGTCATGGGAACAGGGGGAGAGCAGTACTTC. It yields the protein CASSVMGTGGEQYF.

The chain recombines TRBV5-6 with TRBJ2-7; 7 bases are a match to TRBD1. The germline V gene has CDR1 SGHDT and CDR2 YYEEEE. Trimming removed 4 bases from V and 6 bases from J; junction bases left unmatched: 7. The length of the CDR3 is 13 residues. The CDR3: CASSRTGFGEQYF. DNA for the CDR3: TGTGCCAGCAGCCGGACAGGCTTCGGCGAGCAGTACTTC.

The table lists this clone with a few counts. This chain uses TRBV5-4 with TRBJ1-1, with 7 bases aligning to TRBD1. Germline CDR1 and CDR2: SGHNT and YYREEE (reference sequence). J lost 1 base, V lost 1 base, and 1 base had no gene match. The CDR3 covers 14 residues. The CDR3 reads CASSLRDRNTEAFF. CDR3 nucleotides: TGTGCCAGCAGCTTGCGGGACAGGAACACTGAAGCTTTCTTT.

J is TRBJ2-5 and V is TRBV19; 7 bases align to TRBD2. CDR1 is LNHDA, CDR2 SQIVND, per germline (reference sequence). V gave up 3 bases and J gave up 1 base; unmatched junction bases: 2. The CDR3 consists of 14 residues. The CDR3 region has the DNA TGTGCCAGTAGTATCGGGGGGACCCAAGAGACCCAGTACTTC. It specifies CASSIGGTQETQYF.

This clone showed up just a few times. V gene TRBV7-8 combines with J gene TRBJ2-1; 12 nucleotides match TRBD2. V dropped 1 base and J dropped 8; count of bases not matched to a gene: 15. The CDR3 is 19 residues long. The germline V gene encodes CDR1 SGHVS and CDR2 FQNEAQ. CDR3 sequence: CASSLDRTSGRPRLDEQFF. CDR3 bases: TGTGCCAGCAGCTTAGATCGCACTAGCGGGAGGCCTCGTTTGGATGAGCAGTTCTTC.

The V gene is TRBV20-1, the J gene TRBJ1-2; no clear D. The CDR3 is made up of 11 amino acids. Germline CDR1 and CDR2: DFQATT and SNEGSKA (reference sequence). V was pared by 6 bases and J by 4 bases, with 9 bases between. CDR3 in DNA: TGCAGTGCCCCCAGATCCTATGGCTACACCTTC. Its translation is CSAPRSYGYTF.

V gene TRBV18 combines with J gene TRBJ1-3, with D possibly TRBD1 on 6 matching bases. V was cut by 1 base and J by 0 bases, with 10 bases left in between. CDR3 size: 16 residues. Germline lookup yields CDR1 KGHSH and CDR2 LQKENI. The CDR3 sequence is CASSPQGQNSGNTIYF. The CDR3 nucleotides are TGTGCCAGCTCACCACAAGGACAGAACTCTGGAAACACCATATATTTT.

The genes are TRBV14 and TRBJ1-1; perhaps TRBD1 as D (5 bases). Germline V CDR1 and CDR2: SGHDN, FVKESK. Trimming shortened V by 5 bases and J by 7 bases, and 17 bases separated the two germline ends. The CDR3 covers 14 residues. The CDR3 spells CASSKWAGPGEAFF. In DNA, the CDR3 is TGTGCCAGCAGCAAATGGGCAGGGCCCGGTGAAGCTTTCTTT.

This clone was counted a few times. The chain's CDR3 is CASSNRGGNQPQHF. The DNA for the CDR3 is TGTGCCAGCAGCAACAGGGGTGGCAATCAGCCCCAGCATTTT. The chain has TRBV7-2 and TRBJ1-5; 7 nucleotides agree with TRBD1. V was clipped by 5 bases and J by 2 bases; unmatched bases: 3. The CDR3 covers 14 residues. The germline gives CDR1 SGHTA, CDR2 FQGNSA.

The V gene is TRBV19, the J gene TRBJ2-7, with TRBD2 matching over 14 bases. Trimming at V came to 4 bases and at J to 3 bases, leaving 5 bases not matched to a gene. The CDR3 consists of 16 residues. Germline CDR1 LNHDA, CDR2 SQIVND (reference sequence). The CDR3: CASSTGLAGGGYEQYF. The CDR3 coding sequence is TGTGCCAGTAGTACTGGACTAGCGGGAGGAGGCTACGAGCAGTACTTC.

The CDR3 is CSVDWQGNYGYTF. Written as DNA, the CDR3 is TGCAGCGTTGACTGGCAGGGGAACTATGGCTACACCTTC. The chain links TRBV29-1 to TRBJ1-2; TRBD1 is a possible D gene (6 bases). The CDR3 covers 13 residues. Trimming shortened V by 3 bases and J by 2 bases, and 10 bases separated the two germline ends. Germline values: CDR1 SQVTM, CDR2 ANQGSEA.

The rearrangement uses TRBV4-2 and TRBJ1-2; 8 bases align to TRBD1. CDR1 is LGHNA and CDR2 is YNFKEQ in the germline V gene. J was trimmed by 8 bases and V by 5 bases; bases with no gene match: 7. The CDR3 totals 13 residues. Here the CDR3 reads CASSYSGGGGYTF. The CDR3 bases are TGTGCCAGCAGCTATTCAGGGGGCGGAGGCTACACCTTC.

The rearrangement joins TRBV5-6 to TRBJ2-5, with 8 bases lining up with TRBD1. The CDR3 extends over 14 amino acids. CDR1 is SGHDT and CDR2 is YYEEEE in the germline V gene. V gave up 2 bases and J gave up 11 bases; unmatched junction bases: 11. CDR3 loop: CASSFDRGQREQYF. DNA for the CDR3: TGTGCCAGCAGCTTTGACAGGGGACAACGGGAGCAGTACTTC.

The CDR3 here is CASRPYRGIDTEAFF. In DNA, the CDR3 is TGTGCCAGCCGCCCGTACAGGGGTATAGACACTGAAGCTTTCTTT. The chain links TRBV19 to TRBJ1-1, with 7 bases aligning to TRBD1. V gave up 9 bases and J gave up 3 bases; unmatched junction bases: 13. This CDR3 has 15 residues. Germline-derived CDR1 and CDR2 are LNHDA and SQIVND (reference sequence).

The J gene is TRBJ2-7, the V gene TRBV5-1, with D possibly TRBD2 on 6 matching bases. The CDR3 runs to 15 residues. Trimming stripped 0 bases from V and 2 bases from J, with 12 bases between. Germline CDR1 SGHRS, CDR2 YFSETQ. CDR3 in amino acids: CASSLESSATYEQYF. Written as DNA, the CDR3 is TGCGCCAGCAGCTTGGAATCTAGCGCTACCTACGAGCAGTACTTC. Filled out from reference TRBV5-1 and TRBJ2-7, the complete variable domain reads KAGVTQTPRYLIKTRGQQVTLSCSPISGHRSVSWYQQTPGQGLQFLFEYFSETQRNKGNFPGRFSGRQFSNSRSEMNVSTLELGDSALYLCASSLESSATYEQYFGPGTRLTVT.

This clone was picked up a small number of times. The CDR3 coding sequence is TGTGCCAGCAGTAGGACTAGCGGGGGCTACAATGAGCAGTTCTTC. It yields the protein CASSRTSGGYNEQFF. This chain uses TRBV6-5 with TRBJ2-1, with TRBD2 identical over 13 bases. In germline, CDR1 is MNHEY, CDR2 SVGAGI. Losses at the gene ends were 5 bases for V and 3 bases for J; bases not matched to a gene: 1. The CDR3 sequence is 15 residues long.

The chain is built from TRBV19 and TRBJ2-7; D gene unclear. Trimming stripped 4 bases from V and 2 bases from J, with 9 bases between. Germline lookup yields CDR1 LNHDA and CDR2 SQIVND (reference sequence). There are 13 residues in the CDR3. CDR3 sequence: CASSTYSTYEQYF. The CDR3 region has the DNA TGTGCCAGTAGTACCTACAGTACCTACGAGCAGTACTTC.

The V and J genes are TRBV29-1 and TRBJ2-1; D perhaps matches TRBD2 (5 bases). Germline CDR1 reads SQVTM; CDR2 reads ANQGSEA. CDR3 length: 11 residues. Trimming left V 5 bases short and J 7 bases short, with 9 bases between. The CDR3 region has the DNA TGCAGCGTTACCCGAGGGAATGAGCAGTTCTTC. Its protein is CSVTRGNEQFF.

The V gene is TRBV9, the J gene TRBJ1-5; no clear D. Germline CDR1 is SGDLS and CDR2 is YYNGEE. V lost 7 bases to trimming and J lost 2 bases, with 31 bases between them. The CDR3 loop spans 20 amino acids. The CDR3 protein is CASGRPLAVIPTCGNQPQHF. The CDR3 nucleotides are TGTGCCAGCGGGCGTCCCCTTGCCGTCATCCCCACATGTGGCAATCAGCCCCAGCATTTT.

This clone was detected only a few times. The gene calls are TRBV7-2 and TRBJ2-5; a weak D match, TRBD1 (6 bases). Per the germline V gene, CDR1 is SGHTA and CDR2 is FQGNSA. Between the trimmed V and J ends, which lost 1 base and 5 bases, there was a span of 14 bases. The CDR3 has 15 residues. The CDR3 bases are TGTGCCAGCAGCTTAGGAGGGCAGGGGATGGAGACCCAGTACTTC. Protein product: CASSLGGQGMETQYF.

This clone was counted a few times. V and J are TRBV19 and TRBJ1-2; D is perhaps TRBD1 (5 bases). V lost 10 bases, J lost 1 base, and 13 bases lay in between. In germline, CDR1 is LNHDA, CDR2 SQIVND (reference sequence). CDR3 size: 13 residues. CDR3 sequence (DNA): TGTGCCACCCGCGCCGGGGGTAACTATGGCTACACCTTC. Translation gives CATRAGGNYGYTF.